This is a list of T cell receptor beta chains from one sample in a study of shared clonotypes between healthy human individuals. The assay was immunoSEQ multiplex PCR, and TCRdb's table has in-frame clones only and misses some. The sample lists about 700,000 clones, about 91% occurring once. The sequenced sample consisted of naive CD8+ T cells sorted from blood. These receptors came from a man aged 25-45 years in good health. CDR3s include the opening cysteine and the closing phenylalanine or tryptophan. Each record gives: J gene, V gene, clone size, D gene, CDR3 protein, CDR3 DNA. A D gene is named only where the DNA matches it firmly. Size values are once, few and many counts, or a class for expanded clones, and some rows have none.

TRBJ1-2	TRBV9	-	-	CASSGPDARIYGYTF	TGTGCCAGCAGCGGGCCGGACGCGAGGATCTATGGCTACACCTTC
TRBJ2-1	TRBV11-2	-	TRBD2	CASSLVGSGNEQFF	TGTGCCAGCAGCTTAGTGGGTAGCGGGAATGAGCAGTTCTTC
TRBJ2-1	TRBV6-5	-	TRBD2	CASSYQPGLEKFF	TGTGCCAGCAGTTACCAACCGGGACTAGAGAAGTTCTTC
TRBJ1-5	TRBV28	-	-	CASSPTQGIHQPQHF	TGTGCCAGCAGCCCCACTCAGGGAATCCATCAGCCCCAGCATTTT
TRBJ2-7	TRBV15	-	-	CATSRENAAGRDEQYF	TGTGCCACCAGCAGAGAAAATGCGGCCGGTCGGGACGAGCAGTACTTC
TRBJ2-3	TRBV7-9	-	TRBD1	CASSVGQGTDTQYF	TGTGCCAGCAGCGTGGGACAGGGCACAGATACGCAGTATTTT
TRBJ2-5	TRBV7-9	-	TRBD1	CASSPTGWETQYF	TGTGCCAGCAGCCCGACAGGGTGGGAGACCCAGTACTTC
TRBJ2-3	TRBV27	-	-	CASSFGTLESDTQYF	TGTGCCAGCAGTTTTGGGACCCTAGAATCAGATACGCAGTATTTT
TRBJ1-4	TRBV2	-	-	CASSGPTNEKLFF	TGTGCCAGCAGTGGGCCAACTAATGAAAAACTGTTTTTT
TRBJ2-2	TRBV11-2	-	TRBD2	CASSLTWGSGTNTGELFF	TGTGCCAGCAGCCTCACCTGGGGTAGCGGGACGAACACCGGGGAGCTGTTTTTT
TRBJ2-3	TRBV10-1	-	TRBD2	CASSESVTGGAITDTQYF	TGCGCCAGCAGTGAGTCGGTTACGGGAGGAGCAATCACAGATACGCAGTATTTT
TRBJ2-7	TRBV27	-	TRBD1	CASSLVPGQSPPYEQYF	TGTGCCAGCAGTCTAGTACCGGGACAGAGTCCTCCCTACGAGCAGTACTTC
TRBJ2-1	TRBV11-3	-	TRBD2	CASSSRAGGGNEQFF	TGTGCCAGCAGCTCAAGAGCGGGAGGAGGGAATGAGCAGTTCTTC
TRBJ2-3	TRBV30	-	-	CAWSASVGDTQYF	TGTGCCTGGAGTGCTTCGGTGGGTGATACGCAGTATTTT
TRBJ2-7	TRBV28	-	-	CASSLGSGYTYEQYF	TGTGCCAGCAGTTTAGGGTCAGGCTATACCTACGAGCAGTACTTC
TRBJ2-1	TRBV6-1	-	TRBD1	CASSWTGGNEQFF	TGTGCCAGCAGTTGGACAGGGGGGAATGAGCAGTTCTTC
TRBJ1-2	TRBV27	-	-	CASSLSRSGTYGYTF	TGTGCCAGCAGTTTAAGTAGGTCAGGAACCTATGGCTACACCTTC
TRBJ2-1	TRBV29-1	-	TRBD2	CSVQGLAQTGYNEQFF	TGCAGCGTGCAGGGACTAGCCCAAACAGGGTACAATGAGCAGTTCTTC
TRBJ1-5	TRBV5-5	-	-	CASSSQGSLGNQPQHF	TGTGCCAGCAGCTCCCAGGGGTCCTTGGGCAATCAGCCCCAGCATTTT
TRBJ2-7	TRBV7-7	-	TRBD1	CASSLGQGARYEQYF	TGTGCTAGCAGCTTGGGACAGGGGGCCAGGTACGAGCAGTACTTC
TRBJ2-7	TRBV27	-	-	CASSLSRERNEQYF	TGTGCCAGCAGTTTGTCGCGGGAACGGAACGAGCAGTACTTC
TRBJ2-7	TRBV7-9	-	-	CASSLPAGRGYEQYF	TGTGCCAGCAGCTTACCCGCGGGTAGGGGGTACGAGCAGTACTTC
TRBJ2-2	TRBV2	-	TRBD2	CALVGGVTGELFF	TGTGCCCTCGTCGGGGGGGTCACCGGGGAGCTGTTTTTT
TRBJ2-7	TRBV27	-	TRBD1	CASSYGTGSYEQYF	TGTGCCAGCAGTTACGGGACAGGCTCCTACGAGCAGTACTTC
TRBJ2-7	TRBV6-1	-	-	CASSEATEDYYEQYF	TGTGCCAGCAGTGAAGCGACCGAGGACTACTACGAGCAGTACTTC
TRBJ2-3	TRBV7-9	-	-	CASSPPARPDTQYF	TGTGCCAGCAGCCCCCCAGCCAGACCAGATACGCAGTATTTT
TRBJ2-1	TRBV5-1	-	-	CASSSLPGVGGSYNEQFF	TGCGCCAGCAGCTCCCTCCCCGGAGTAGGGGGATCATACAATGAGCAGTTCTTC
TRBJ2-2	TRBV29-1	once	TRBD2	CSVGGLAGTTGELFF	TGCAGCGTTGGCGGTTTAGCGGGTACCACCGGGGAGCTGTTTTTT
TRBJ1-4	TRBV4-1	-	-	CASSRVGDGEKLFF	TGCGCCAGCAGCCGGGTAGGGGACGGTGAAAAACTGTTTTTT
TRBJ2-3	TRBV7-8	-	TRBD2	CASSLVLAVHTDTQYF	TGTGCCAGCAGCTTAGTCCTAGCGGTACACACAGATACGCAGTATTTT
TRBJ1-5	TRBV9	many	-	CASSAMMGQGEPQHF	TGTGCCAGCAGCGCCATGATGGGACAAGGAGAGCCCCAGCATTTT
TRBJ2-2	TRBV5-4	-	-	CASKTAGELFF	TGTGCCAGTAAGACGGCCGGGGAGCTGTTTTTT
TRBJ2-1	TRBV7-8	-	TRBD2	CASSLRRGEQFF	TGTGCCAGCAGCTTAAGGCGGGGGGAGCAGTTCTTC
TRBJ1-5	TRBV9	once	TRBD1	CASSAGQGDHQPQHF	TGTGCCAGCAGCGCGGGACAGGGGGATCATCAGCCCCAGCATTTT
TRBJ2-3	TRBV7-2	-	-	CASSKRLPGTDTQYF	TGTGCCAGCAGCAAAAGACTCCCAGGCACAGATACGCAGTATTTT
TRBJ2-7	TRBV5-5	once	TRBD1	CASIQPGQGMYEQYF	TGTGCCAGCATCCAACCGGGACAGGGTATGTACGAGCAGTACTTC
TRBJ2-7	TRBV5-6	-	TRBD1	CASSSGTGFYEQYF	TGTGCCAGCAGCTCCGGGACAGGGTTTTACGAGCAGTACTTC
TRBJ1-4	TRBV14	-	-	CASSQVDRILFF	TGTGCCAGCAGCCAAGTGGACCGGATCCTGTTTTTT
TRBJ2-3	TRBV10-1	-	TRBD2	CASSIGTSGRDTQYF	TGCGCCAGCAGTATTGGGACTAGCGGGAGAGATACGCAGTATTTT
TRBJ1-4	TRBV28	once	-	CASSSLRGTNPTNEKLFF	TGTGCCAGCAGTTCTCTAAGAGGGACAAACCCAACTAATGAAAAACTGTTTTTT
TRBJ2-1	TRBV18	-	-	CASSPVGGTYNEQFF	TGTGCCAGCTCACCAGTTGGGGGTACCTACAATGAGCAGTTCTTC